The present T cell receptor (beta chain) was sequenced within a study of T cell changes during pregnancy in multiple sclerosis. Only in-frame clones appear in the TCRdb table, and some are missing; sequencing was by immunoSEQ multiplex PCR. Of tens of thousands of clones in the sample, about 91% are singletons; the top ten hold about 0.45%. This clone was detected once. From germline, CDR1 is SNHLY and CDR2 FYNNEI. The length of the CDR3 is 13 residues. Trimming removed 6 bases from V and 6 bases from J; junction bases left unmatched: 6. The chain uses TRBV2 and TRBJ1-1; TRBD1 matches at 8 bases. The receptor was derived from a female donor in good health, enrolled as a control in a pregnancy study. Sequences were derived from CD4+ T cells from peripheral blood mononuclear cells, sampled in the third trimester of pregnancy. DNA of the CDR3: TGTGCCAGCAGAGGGACAGGCGGCGCTGAAGCTTTCTTT. Protein: CASRGTGGAEAFF.